This T cell receptor (beta chain) was obtained from a study of blood T cell repertoires in COVID-19. As for the study in general: PBMCs, B-cell-depleted T cells, or T cells were the source of the cDNA or gDNA that made up the material.

Here immunoSEQ multiplex PCR was the method, and the copy in TCRdb shows in-frame clones only, minus some. The data show about 74,000 clones, with over 85% seen just once and about 9% held by the top ten. After removal of 6 bases from V and 5 bases from J, the junction contained 8 bases not matched to a gene. The germline V gene has CDR1 PRHDT and CDR2 FYEKMQ (reference sequence). The CDR3 is 15 residues long. The specimen was peripheral blood. The source of this sequence is a human donor in a cohort sampled during active COVID-19. The V call is TRBV13, the J call TRBJ2-3; 10 positions agree with TRBD1. This CDR3 is CASSQGQGFGDTQYF. CDR3 DNA sequence: TGTGCCAGCAGTCAGGGACAGGGGTTCGGAGATACGCAGTATTTT.